This TCR beta chain was found in a study of control samples from healthy donors and cancer patients. A note on this clone: The junction does not match germline at one end; this may be a read error.

Assay used: immunoSEQ multiplex PCR; TCRdb lists only in-frame clones, some missing. The repertoire holds under 200,000 clones, with about 94% as singletons. The CDR3 covers 16 residues. Germline V gene sequence: CDR1 SGHTA, CDR2 FQGTGA. The clonotype was recovered from a woman in her 30s in good health. The sequencing input was blood. The rearrangement links TRBV7-3 to TRBJ2-2; the match to TRBD2 covers 8 bases. The CDR3 sequence: CASSPALVAGHRGAVF. CDR3 DNA: TGTGCCAGCAGCCCCGCCCTGGTAGCGGGGCACCGGGGAGCTGTTTTT.